A selection of T cell receptor beta chains follows, all from one sample in a study of CXCR3-negative and CXCR3-positive naive CD8 T cells. Using the 5' RACE reads, TCRdb records one entry per CDR3 protein without DNA. The sample's table shows some 50,000 distinct CDR3 sequences. Sequenced input: naive CXCR3- CD8+ T cells from blood. The source is a human donor in good health. Some clones in this sample may be carry-over from other donors' samples. Each CDR3 is given with its conserved first and last residue. Size values are once, few and many counts, or a class for expanded clones, and some rows have none.

>14|TRBJ2-7|TRBV4-1|NA
CASSQTSASYEQYF
>13|TRBJ2-1|TRBV29-1|medium-sized
CSVERGPSFEQFF
>12|TRBJ2-6|TRBV25-1|NA
CASSAGANVLTF
>15|TRBJ2-2|TRBV7-3|NA
CASSSTGTGTGELFF
>15|TRBJ2-5|TRBV11-2|NA
CASSLGGGEKETQYF
>15|TRBJ1-1|TRBV20-1|medium-sized
CSARDPGRGDTEAFF
>16|TRBJ1-6|TRBV15|NA
CATSRDFRGEDSPLHF
>13|TRBJ2-7|TRBV6-5|NA
CASSRDIRGEQYF
>13|TRBJ1-5|TRBV12-3/TRBV12-4|NA
CASSLAGARPQHF
>14|TRBJ2-3|TRBV28|NA
CASSSRVYTDTQYF
>16|TRBJ2-1|TRBV6-5|NA
CASSLTWAGELNEQFF
>12|TRBJ1-2|TRBV25-1|NA
CASRGQGYGYTF
>16|TRBJ1-4|TRBV27|NA
CASSLSGVRSNEKLFF
>12|TRBJ2-2|TRBV2|NA
CASEGNTGELFF
>11|TRBJ2-7|TRBV27|NA
CASSLDGEQYF
>14|TRBJ2-7|TRBV20-1|NA
CSARVSGRELEQYF
>14|TRBJ2-1|TRBV29-1|NA
CSVERLAAYNEQFF
>15|TRBJ1-1|TRBV20-1|NA
CSARAGQAMNTEAFF
>19|TRBJ2-2|TRBV4-2|NA
CASSQVYPGTSGNTGELFF
>16|TRBJ2-6|TRBV5-1|NA
CASREAAALGANVLTF
>14|TRBJ2-1|TRBV5-4|NA
CAWTSGSSYNEQFF
>15|TRBJ2-1|TRBV6-5|NA
CASSYLSGTYNEQFF
>14|TRBJ2-7|TRBV29-1|NA
CSVEVGQGSYEQYF
>16|TRBJ2-7|TRBV14|NA
CASSQDLGLARNEQYF
>15|TRBJ1-1|TRBV18|NA
CASSPPDLLNTEAFF
>14|TRBJ2-1|TRBV20-1|NA
CSARLSVSYNEQFF
>17|TRBJ2-1|TRBV20-1|NA
CSARLYYAGGPRDEQFF
>15|TRBJ1-4|TRBV4-1|NA
CASSQEGDSNEKLFF
>15|TRBJ2-2|TRBV20-1|NA
CSGDSGRADTGELFF
>14|TRBJ2-7|TRBV29-1|NA
CSVSRTSGTYEQYF
>15|TRBJ2-7|TRBV10-2|NA
CASRLEQGRSYEQYF
>15|TRBJ2-2|TRBV7-6|NA
CASSFQGANTGELFF
>13|TRBJ2-1|TRBV6-4|NA
CATNLAGEGEQFF
>18|TRBJ2-7|TRBV27|NA
CASSTSPGQGSRPYEQYF
>14|TRBJ2-7|TRBV19|NA
CASSIWQGHYEQYF
>14|TRBJ2-1|TRBV3-1|NA
CASTPAGSLNEQFF
>14|TRBJ1-1|TRBV10-2|NA
CASNPGQFNTEAFF
>13|TRBJ2-7|TRBV5-4|NA
CASSTGQPYEQYF
>16|TRBJ2-1|TRBV5-6|NA
CASSPRTGTGMNEQFF
>16|TRBJ2-1|TRBV23-1|NA
CASSQSGQGAYNEQFF